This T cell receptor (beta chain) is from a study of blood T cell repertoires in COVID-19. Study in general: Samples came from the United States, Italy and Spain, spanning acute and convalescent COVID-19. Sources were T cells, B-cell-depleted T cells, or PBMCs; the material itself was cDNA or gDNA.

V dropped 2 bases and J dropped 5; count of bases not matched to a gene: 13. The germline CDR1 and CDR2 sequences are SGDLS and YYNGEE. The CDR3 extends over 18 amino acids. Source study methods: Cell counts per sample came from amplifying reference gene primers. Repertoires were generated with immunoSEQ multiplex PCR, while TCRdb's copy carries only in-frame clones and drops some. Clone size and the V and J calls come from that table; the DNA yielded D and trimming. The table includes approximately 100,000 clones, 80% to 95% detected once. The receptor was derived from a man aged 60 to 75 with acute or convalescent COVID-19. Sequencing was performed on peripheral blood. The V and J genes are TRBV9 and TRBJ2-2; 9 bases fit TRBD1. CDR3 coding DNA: TGTGCCAGCAGCGTCATTCCTGGGAGGACAGGGGAGACCGGGGAGCTGTTTTTT. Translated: CASSVIPGRTGETGELFF. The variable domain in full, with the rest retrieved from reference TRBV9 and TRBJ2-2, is DSGVTQTPKHLITATGQRVTLRCSPRSGDLSVYWYQQSLDQGLQFLIQYYNGEERAKGNILERFSAQQFPDLHSELNLSSLELGDSALYFCASSVIPGRTGETGELFFGEGSRLTVL.